Following are 30 T cell receptor beta chains from one sample sequenced in a study of T cell repertoires in cytomegalovirus infection. TCRdb fed the reads into MiXCR, producing one record per CDR3 protein. The table has 100,000 or so distinct CDR3 sequences, 15% to 20% seen once; the top ten hold more than 7%. What was sequenced was PBMCs. The receptors stem from a human donor in good health (CMV status not recorded). Some clones in this sample may be carry-over from other donors' samples.

In this sample, this clonotype turned up many times. V usage is TRBV5-4 and J usage is TRBJ2-2, with a tentative D call TRBD2 (5 bases). CDR3 size: 14 residues. V lost 2 bases to trimming and J lost 3 bases, with 8 bases between them. Germline CDR1 is SGHNT and CDR2 is YYREEE (reference sequence). The CDR3 bases are TGTGCCAGCAGCTTTGGAGCGGACACCGGGGAGCTGTTTTTT. Protein sequence: CASSFGADTGELFF. Using reference TRBV5-4 and TRBJ2-2 for the parts outside the CDR3, the full variable domain is ETGVTQSPTHLIKTRGQQVTLRCSSQSGHNTVSWYQQALGQGPQFIFQYYREEENGRGNFPPRFSGLQFPNYSSELNVNALELDDSALYLCASSFGADTGELFFGEGSRLTVL.

This clonotype has only a few counts. In DNA, the CDR3 is TGCAGTGCTAGGACCCCGACAGAACCTAATGAAAAACTGTTTTTT. It codes for CSARTPTEPNEKLFF. The V gene is TRBV20-1, the J gene TRBJ1-4; D may be TRBD1 (5 bases). Trimming pared 3 bases from V and 3 bases from J, leaving 14 bases between. CDR1 DFQATT and CDR2 SNEGSKA come from the germline V gene (reference sequence). The CDR3 is 15 amino acids.

A few counts support this clonotype. The genes are TRBV20-1 and TRBJ2-5; TRBD1 matches 7 bases. The CDR3 is made up of 14 amino acids. Looked up from germline, CDR1 is DFQATT and CDR2 is SNEGSKA (reference sequence). J gave up 4 bases and V 2 bases, and 7 bases lay outside the gene matches. CDR3 sequence reads: CSARPRTGGETQYF. As DNA, the CDR3 is TGCAGTGCTAGACCCCGGACAGGAGGAGAGACCCAGTACTTC.

At least ten counts were recorded for this clonotype. V is TRBV7-3 and J is TRBJ2-5, with 8 bases aligning to TRBD2. Germline CDR1 reads SGHTA; CDR2 reads FQGTGA. The V and J ends lost 3 bases and 5 bases, in that order; junction bases with no gene match: 2. This CDR3 contains 13 residues. CDR3 sequence reads: CASSFGGDETQYF. DNA for the CDR3: TGTGCCAGCAGCTTCGGGGGGGATGAGACCCAGTACTTC.

This clonotype was seen many times. The CDR3 DNA is TGTGCCAGCAGCTTCGGGGGGGGCAGGAATGAGCAGTTCTTC. It translates to CASSFGGGRNEQFF. This rearrangement joins TRBV7-2 to TRBJ2-1; 8 bases align to TRBD2. Germline CDR1 SGHTA, CDR2 FQGNSA. V was clipped by 3 bases and J by 7 bases; unmatched bases: 5. The CDR3 runs to 14 residues.

A few counts support this clonotype. This chain connects TRBV10-3 to TRBJ1-1, with D unclear. CDR3 length: 11 residues. The germline V and J ends were trimmed by 7 bases and 5 bases, with 8 bases remaining between them. The germline V gene has CDR1 ENHRY and CDR2 SYGVKD. The CDR3 DNA follows: TGTGCCATCATCACGGGGACTGAAGCTTTCTTT. Residues: CAIITGTEAFF.

The table lists this clonotype with a few counts. V gene TRBV12-3 or TRBV12-4 combines with J gene TRBJ1-5; D possibly corresponds to TRBD1 (5 bases). Trimming stripped 3 bases from V and 4 bases from J, with 13 bases between. This CDR3 has 15 residues. The CDR3 DNA reads TGTGCCAGCAGTTTCGGGACCGGGTTAAATCAGCCCCAGCATTTT. Its translation is CASSFGTGLNQPQHF.

This clonotype is labeled as medium-sized. The chain combines TRBV7-2 with TRBJ2-7; tentative D call: TRBD2 (5 bases). The CDR3 loop spans 16 amino acids. Trimming took off 5 bases at V and 3 bases at J, with 20 bases between the two ends. CDR1 and CDR2 (germline): SGHTA, FQGNSA. The CDR3 DNA sequence: TGTGCCAGCAGCAACCATGAGCGAGGGCGGCGCTACGAGCAGTACTTC. Its protein is CASSNHERGRRYEQYF.

This clonotype was observed a few times. The genes are TRBV20-1 and TRBJ2-1; 9 bases agree with TRBD1. The CDR3 runs 16 residues. Germline trimming cut 3 bases from V and 5 bases from J; bases unmatched to any gene: 11. The germline gives CDR1 DFQATT, CDR2 SNEGSKA (reference sequence). The CDR3 DNA follows: TGCAGTGCTAGTGGAATAGTACAGGGGGCCGACAATGAGCAGTTCTTC. Protein: CSASGIVQGADNEQFF.

This clonotype was seen ten or more times. As DNA, the CDR3 is TGTGCCAGCACCGAGAGCTACTCTGGGGCCAACGTCCTGACTTTC. Amino acid sequence: CASTESYSGANVLTF. This chain joins TRBV28 and TRBJ2-6; D is unresolved. Germline V gene data show CDR1 as MDHEN and CDR2 as SYDVKM. The CDR3 has 15 residues. Trimming took 7 bases from V and 0 from J, leaving 10 bases between them.

This clonotype was observed at least ten times. This chain joins TRBV7-2 and TRBJ2-7; D remains ambiguous. Between the trimmed V and J ends, which lost 1 base and 0 bases, there was a span of 10 bases. CDR1 and CDR2 (germline): SGHTA, FQGNSA. This CDR3 contains 15 residues. In DNA form, the CDR3 reads TGTGCCAGCAGCTTAGAACGGTTGAGCTCCTACGAGCAGTACTTC. The encoded protein is CASSLERLSSYEQYF.

This clonotype turned up a few times. This sequence joins TRBV6-4 and TRBJ2-1; 7 bases match TRBD1. The CDR3 loop spans 14 amino acids. V shed 5 bases and J 2 bases; nucleotides not matched to a gene: 3. The germline V gene has CDR1 MRHNA and CDR2 SNTAGT. CDR3 nucleotides: TGTGCCAGCAGTAATGGGACAGCCTACAATGAGCAGTTCTTC. The encoded protein is CASSNGTAYNEQFF.

Details on this clonotype: Germline and junction disagree at one end, which may indicate a read error. The V call is TRBV7-9, the J call TRBJ2-2, with 12 bases fitting TRBD1. The CDR3 is made up of 19 amino acids. Germline CDR1 SEHNR, CDR2 FQNEAQ (reference sequence). The CDR3 sequence: CASSFYAGQGAANNGELFF. In DNA, the CDR3 is TGTGCCAGCAGCTTTTACGCGGGACAGGGGGCCGCGAACAACGGGGAGCTGTTTTTT.

The chain employs TRBV29-1 and TRBJ2-7, with 8 bases aligning to TRBD2. V gave up 0 bases and J gave up 3 bases; unmatched junction bases: 7. The germline V gene encodes CDR1 SQVTM and CDR2 ANQGSEA. This CDR3 has 15 residues. The CDR3 region is CSVEDQERENYEQYF. The CDR3 DNA follows: TGCAGCGTTGAAGATCAGGAGCGGGAGAACTACGAGCAGTACTTC.

The gene calls are TRBV7-3 and TRBJ2-5; 7 bases match TRBD2. Germline V CDR1 and CDR2: SGHTA, FQGTGA. J gave up 5 bases and V 2 bases, and 5 bases lay outside the gene matches. The CDR3 is 14 residues long. CDR3 sequence (DNA): TGTGCCAGCAGCTTACGACACGGGGGGGAGACCCAGTACTTC. Its protein is CASSLRHGGETQYF.

The table lists this clonotype with many counts. The rearrangement uses TRBV12-3 or TRBV12-4 and TRBJ2-7, with D unclear. Trimming cost V 3 bases and J 6 bases, with 3 bases left between them. This CDR3 has 10 residues. The CDR3 spells CASSFSEQYF. The CDR3 DNA is TGTGCCAGCAGTTTCTCCGAGCAGTACTTC.

This clonotype has only one observation. The V call is TRBV28, the J call TRBJ1-1; TRBD1 aligns across 10 bases. From germline, CDR1 is MDHEN and CDR2 SYDVKM. This CDR3 contains 15 residues. J was trimmed by 3 bases and V by 8 bases; bases with no gene match: 9. CDR3: CASGTGVHRDTEAFF. The CDR3 DNA follows: TGTGCCAGCGGGACAGGGGTTCATCGGGACACTGAAGCTTTCTTT.

This clonotype was seen ten or more times. The CDR3 sequence: CASSPGTGEFTEAFF. The DNA for the CDR3 is TGTGCCAGCAGCCCCGGGACAGGGGAGTTCACTGAAGCTTTCTTT. V usage is TRBV7-9 and J usage is TRBJ1-1, with 10 bases fitting TRBD1. Germline CDR1 is SEHNR and CDR2 is FQNEAQ (reference sequence). CDR3 length: 15 residues. V lost 5 bases to trimming and J lost 4 bases; unmatched junction nucleotides: 7. Complete variable domain (other parts from reference TRBV7-9 and TRBJ1-1): DTGVSQNPRHKITKRGQNVTFRCDPISEHNRLYWYRQTLGQGPEFLTYFQNEAQLEKSRLLSDRFSAERPKGSFSTLEIQRTEQGDSAMYLCASSPGTGEFTEAFFGQGTRLTVV.

This clonotype came up a few times. The genes are TRBV7-9 and TRBJ2-7; 7 bases are shared with TRBD1. The CDR3 sequence is 19 residues long. Per germline, CDR1 SEHNR and CDR2 FQNEAQ (reference sequence). The trim removed 5 bases at V and 3 bases at J, leaving 22 bases unmatched. CDR3 coding DNA: TGTGCCAGCAGCACTGAGACGCCTGGACAGGCGAATGAGGTCTACGAGCAGTACTTC. Protein sequence: CASSTETPGQANEVYEQYF.

In this sample, this clonotype turned up many times. CDR3 amino acids: CASSRTSSGYEQYF. CDR3 in DNA: TGTGCCAGCAGCCGGACGTCCTCGGGCTACGAGCAGTACTTC. The chain employs TRBV7-3 and TRBJ2-7; D uncertain. Trimming took off 5 bases at V and 3 bases at J, with 14 bases between the two ends. The CDR3 totals 14 residues. Germline assignment: CDR1 SGHTA and CDR2 FQGTGA.

This clonotype has more than one count but fewer than ten. The gene calls are TRBV4-1 and TRBJ1-6; TRBD1 matches at 7 bases. CDR3 length: 16 amino acids. Germline loops: CDR1 MGHRA, CDR2 YSYEKL. The junction had 7 bases not matched to a gene; V was cut back by 2 bases and J by 6 bases. The CDR3 sequence: CASSQIPGQSNSPLHF. The CDR3 DNA sequence: TGCGCCAGCAGCCAAATACCGGGACAGAGTAATTCACCCCTCCACTTT.

There are many counts of this clonotype. The genes are TRBV7-6 and TRBJ1-1; the D gene is possibly TRBD1 (6 bases). Per germline, CDR1 SGHVS and CDR2 FNYEAQ. The CDR3 extends over 14 amino acids. V gave up 4 bases and J gave up 1 base, with 10 bases separating them. The CDR3 region is CASSSGHKNTEAFF. The CDR3 nucleotides are TGTGCCAGCAGCTCGGGACACAAGAACACTGAAGCTTTCTTT.

This clonotype came up many times. The genes are TRBV10-3 and TRBJ2-2, with D perhaps being TRBD1 or TRBD2 (7 bases each). Germline V gene lookup returns CDR1 ENHRY and CDR2 SYGVKD. The CDR3 extends over 17 amino acids. V lost 4 bases to trimming and J lost 0 bases, with 15 bases between them. The CDR3 reads CAISGPRGGSNTGELFF. CDR3 nucleotides: TGTGCCATCAGTGGCCCCAGGGGGGGATCGAACACCGGGGAGCTGTTTTTT.

A few counts support this clonotype. The chain couples TRBV5-1 to TRBJ1-1, with D unresolved. The CDR3 consists of 15 residues. The V gene lost 1 base and the J gene lost 4 bases, with 14 bases spanning the gap. Germline CDR1 is SGHRS and CDR2 is YFSETQ. The CDR3 spells CASSLRWGGGTEAFF. The CDR3, as DNA: TGCGCCAGCAGCTTGCGGTGGGGAGGTGGCACTGAAGCTTTCTTT. The variable domain in full, with the rest retrieved from reference TRBV5-1 and TRBJ1-1, is KAGVTQTPRYLIKTRGQQVTLSCSPISGHRSVSWYQQTPGQGLQFLFEYFSETQRNKGNFPGRFSGRQFSNSRSEMNVSTLELGDSALYLCASSLRWGGGTEAFFGQGTRLTVV.

The chain combines TRBV3-1 with TRBJ2-2; D is possibly TRBD1 (6 bases). CDR1 LGHDT and CDR2 YNNKEL come from the germline V gene (reference sequence). Trimming shortened V by 0 bases and J by 1 base, and 9 bases separated the two germline ends. This CDR3 region has 16 residues. This chain's CDR3 is CASSQDPGQNTGELFF. The CDR3 coding sequence is TGTGCCAGCAGCCAAGATCCGGGACAGAACACCGGGGAGCTGTTTTTT.

A remark on this clonotype: Possible read error: a much larger clone is one base away. The J gene is TRBJ1-5, the V gene TRBV7-2; D gene ambiguous. Germline V gene sequence: CDR1 SGHTA, CDR2 FQGNSA. There are 15 residues in the CDR3. V was clipped by 1 base and J by 2 bases, with 9 bases between them. CDR3 sequence (DNA): TGTGCCAGCAGCTTAGTTTCTATTGGCAATCAGCCCCAGCATTTT. It yields the protein CASSLVSIGNQPQHF. The whole variable domain, filled in from reference TRBV7-2 and TRBJ1-5, reads GAGVSQSPSNKVTEKGKDVELRCDPISGHTALYWYRQSLGQGLEFLIYFQGNSAPDKSGLPSDRFSAERTGGSVSTLTIQRTQQEDSAVYLCASSLVSIGNQPQHFGDGTRLSIL.

The V gene is TRBV27, the J gene TRBJ2-2; perhaps TRBD2 as D (5 bases). The CDR3 is 13 amino acids. Germline CDR1 MNHEY, CDR2 SMNVEV (reference sequence). Deletions cut 0 bases from V and 8 bases from J, with 7 bases between. CDR3 coding DNA: TGTGCCAGCAGTTTATCGAGGGTTGGGGAGCTGTTTTTT. Translating it yields CASSLSRVGELFF.

In regard to this clonotype: With a much larger clone just one base away, this may be a read error. This chain links TRBV28 with TRBJ1-2; TRBD1 matches at 7 bases. The V gene's germline CDR1 is MDHEN and CDR2 SYDVKM. This CDR3 is 15 amino acids long. CDR3 sequence reads: CASRPGTVKNYGYIF. The CDR3 bases are TGTGCCAGCCGACCCGGGACAGTGAAGAACTATGGCTACATCTTC.

Regarding this clonotype: The junction differs from germline at one of its ends, possibly a read error. The chain joins TRBV7-7 to TRBJ1-1; D gene unclear. This CDR3 has 13 residues. Germline lookup yields CDR1 SSHAT and CDR2 FNYEAQ (reference sequence). The DNA for the CDR3 is TGTGCTAGCAGTTCAGACATGGGCACTGAAGCTTTCTTT. Translating gives CASSSDMGTEAFF.

This clonotype was counted many times. The V and J genes are TRBV25-1 and TRBJ2-7; the match to TRBD1 covers 9 bases. The V gene's germline CDR1 is MGHDK and CDR2 SYGVNS. This CDR3 contains 14 residues. V shed 7 bases, J shed 5 bases, and the junction held 9 bases outside the gene matches. For the CDR3, the DNA is TGTGCCAGCACTAAGGGACAGGGAATGGACGAGCAGTACTTC. Translated, it gives CASTKGQGMDEQYF.